The rows below give T cell receptor beta chains drawn from one sample of a study of metastatic and nonmetastatic thyroid tumors. Using MiXCR, TCRdb reanalyzed the PCR reads. This table has fewer than 7,500 clones, almost 30% appearing once. The material sequenced was tumor tissue. These receptors all come from a female donor with papillary thyroid cancer or a benign thyroid nodule (not recorded which). Some clones in this sample may be carry-over from other donors' samples. Both conserved end residues are part of each CDR3. The order of the fields is D gene, V gene, CDR3 protein. D genes are given only for firm matches.

>-|TRBV10-3
CAISERGNTDTQYF
>-|TRBV28
CASSFLGSYGYTF
>TRBD2|TRBV27
CASTAVSGTSESTDTQYF
>-|TRBV11-1
CASSFRRDANNEQFF
>-|TRBV6-1
CASSGGGLSGANVLTF
>-|TRBV7-2
CASSSSGAGSLEQYF
>TRBD1|TRBV6-1
CASSKDRAKYEQYF
>-|TRBV28
CASGSKPGNTEAFF
>TRBD2|TRBV20-1
CSARNVLAGDEQFF
>-|TRBV30
CAWGSMSLGSTFQETQYF
>-|TRBV28
CASSVGPEAGNTIYF
>-|TRBV10-2
CASKLLGNEQFF
>-|TRBV11-2
CASSPSRMSSGNTIYF
>-|TRBV30
CAWSPLNSNQPQHF
>-|TRBV10-3
CATSERGNTDTQYF
>TRBD1|TRBV7-3
CASSLTPGTGLDGYTF
>-|TRBV12-5
CASGRDGTNSPLHF
>-|TRBV6-5
CASSYRGPTEAFF
>-|TRBV28
CASYRHLYGYTF
>TRBD1|TRBV11-2
CASRLGGRGLKTEAFF
>-|TRBV12-3/TRBV12-4
CASSTSRGADTQYF
>-|TRBV28
CASRFGVEAGELFF
>-|TRBV19
CASTPWGRGLNTEAFF
>TRBD2|TRBV10-2
CASMWRAGGEYEQYF
>-|TRBV11-2
CASSLDRTRRNIQYF
>TRBD2|TRBV6-1
CASSSAGVGDEQYF
>-|TRBV6-1
CASSESEPSGNTIYF
>TRBD1|TRBV6-2/TRBV6-3
CASSKRQGPSYEQYF
>-|TRBV12-5
CASLRDTSYNEQFF
>-|TRBV10-3
CAISDPGEINSPLHF
>TRBD1|TRBV9
CASSGGQGRDTQYF
>-|TRBV7-9
CASSLVVGDEKLFF
>-|TRBV10-3
CAISESRGVGQETQYF
>TRBD1|TRBV12-3/TRBV12-4
CASRTGGTDTQYF
>TRBD1|TRBV28
CASSLSIGAGGSYGYTF
>-|TRBV4-1
CASSQGTDYEQYF
>TRBD2|TRBV19
CASSIETSGSYNEQFF
>TRBD2|TRBV27
CASSLGGSSGVEQFF
>TRBD2|TRBV6-1
CASSESRGLAGDTQYF
>TRBD1|TRBV6-2/TRBV6-3
CASTRQGFYEQYF
>-|TRBV9
CASSGSATNEKPFF
>TRBD2|TRBV20-1
CSATSRGLAGTSFF
>-|TRBV6-4
CASSDSSDTGELFF
>-|TRBV5-4
CVSSLGGREETQYF
>-|TRBV6-2/TRBV6-3
CASKKIGIHGYTF
>-|TRBV20-1
CSANSVLTEAFF
>-|TRBV12-3/TRBV12-4
CASSLAGGSYGYTF
>-|TRBV6-2/TRBV6-3
CASSYAVGQMNTEAFF
>TRBD1|TRBV12-3/TRBV12-4
CASSHRDRDFETQYF
>TRBD1|TRBV18
CASSTTGSYNSPLHF
>-|TRBV27
CASSWSADNSPLHF
>TRBD1|TRBV6-5
CASSYPTGEQAFF
>-|TRBV28
CASSIIDWVVNTEAFF
>-|TRBV6-1
CASWDGRGITEAFF
>-|TRBV7-9
CASRSRGHGTGELFF